This record concerns one T cell receptor (beta chain) sequence. The repertoire was sequenced with immunoSEQ multiplex PCR; TCRdb's copy has only in-frame clones and lacks some. The sample has about 43,000 clones, more than 75% seen once. This sample was taken from a study of PD-L1 blockade in urothelial cancer. Study as a whole: The analyses of blood took place 3 weeks (second dose) and 6 weeks after treatment start. Median blood clonality was around 0.074, with tens of thousands of unique TCRs.

V trimming: 4 bases; J trimming: 5 bases; junction bases outside the gene matches: 6. The CDR3 sequence is 15 residues long. Per germline, CDR1 LGHNA and CDR2 YSLEER. The chain carries TRBV4-3 and TRBJ2-2, with 8 bases identical to TRBD1. The clonotype originates from a woman aged 60-75 years with urothelial cancer. Material: PBMCs, obtained around atezolizumab (anti-PD-L1) treatment. The CDR3 reads CASSPARGRTGELFF. The DNA for the CDR3 is TGCGCCAGCAGCCCTGCCAGGGGGCGGACCGGGGAGCTGTTTTTT.